The sequence of this TCR beta chain was determined in a study of neurological immune-mediated disorders. At least ten counts were recorded for this clonotype. The antigen is not known. The study, taken as a whole, reports: Phylogenetic grouping placed 18 of 34 multiple sclerosis patients' repertoires in one related-CDR3 cluster, a possible signature.

In each sequencing run, over 160 million TCR-beta sequences were generated from 15-18 subjects. TCRdb analysed the 5' RACE reads with MiXCR anew, one entry per CDR3 protein. The sample has 80,000 to 95,000 distinct CDR3 sequences, 3% to 4.5% seen once. A total of 2 million PBMCs stored at -80 degrees C provided the unsorted libraries. The CDR3 totals 17 residues. Germline CDR1 reads MNHEY; CDR2 reads SMNVEV (reference sequence). Trimming shortened V by 4 bases and J by 6 bases, and 22 bases separated the two germline ends. The sample was PBMCs. This sequence was found in a woman between 45 and 60 years old with multiple sclerosis. The gene calls are TRBV27 and TRBJ1-5; D is perhaps TRBD1 (6 bases). CDR3 nucleotide sequence: TGTGCCAGCAGTTCAGGCCGGGGGCCGCGAGGGGGTCAGCCCCAGCATTTT. This gives the protein CASSSGRGPRGGQPQHF.